This T cell receptor (beta chain) was retrieved from a study of blood T cells in healthy people across ages. Trimming took off 5 bases at V and 4 bases at J, with 17 bases between the two ends. Germline loops: CDR1 SGHTA, CDR2 FQGNSA. The CDR3 spans 15 residues. Aged about 6 to 100, donors were systemically healthy Caucasians from Russia. The extraction recovered at least 5.5 micrograms of total RNA per sample. A second PCR of roughly 7 to 11 cycles used a sample-barcoded 5' primer and a J-beta primer mix. One entry per CDR3 protein, called by TCRdb with MiXCR from the 5' RACE reads. The sample gives 730,000 or so distinct CDR3 sequences, less than 45% of which show up once; about 32% is in the top ten.

The TCR was taken from an elderly man in good health. This chain uses TRBV7-2 with TRBJ1-1; no reliable D call. Material: blood. The CDR3 is CASSRNRARATEAFF. CDR3 DNA: TGTGCCAGCAGCCGAAACCGCGCGAGGGCCACTGAAGCTTTCTTT.